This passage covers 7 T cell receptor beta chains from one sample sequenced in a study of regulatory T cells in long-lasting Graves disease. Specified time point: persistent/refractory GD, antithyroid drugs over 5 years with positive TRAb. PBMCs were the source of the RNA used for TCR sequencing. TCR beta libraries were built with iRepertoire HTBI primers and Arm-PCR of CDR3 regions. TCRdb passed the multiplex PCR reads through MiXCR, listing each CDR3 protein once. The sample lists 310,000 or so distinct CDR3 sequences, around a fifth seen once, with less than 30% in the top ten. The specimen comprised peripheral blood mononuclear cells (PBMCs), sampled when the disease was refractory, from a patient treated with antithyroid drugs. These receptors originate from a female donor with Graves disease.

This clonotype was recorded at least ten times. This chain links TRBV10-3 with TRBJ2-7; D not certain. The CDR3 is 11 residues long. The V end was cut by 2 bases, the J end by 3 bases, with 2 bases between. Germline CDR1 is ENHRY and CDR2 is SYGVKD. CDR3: CAISEHYEQYF. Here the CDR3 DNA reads TGTGCCATCAGTGAGCACTACGAGCAGTACTTC.

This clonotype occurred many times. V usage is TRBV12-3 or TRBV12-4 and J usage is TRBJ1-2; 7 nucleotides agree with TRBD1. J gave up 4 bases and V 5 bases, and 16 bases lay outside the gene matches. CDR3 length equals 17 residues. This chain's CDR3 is CASSPDRANLRRYGYTF. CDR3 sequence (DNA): TGTGCCAGCAGTCCTGACAGGGCCAACCTTCGACGCTATGGCTACACCTTC.

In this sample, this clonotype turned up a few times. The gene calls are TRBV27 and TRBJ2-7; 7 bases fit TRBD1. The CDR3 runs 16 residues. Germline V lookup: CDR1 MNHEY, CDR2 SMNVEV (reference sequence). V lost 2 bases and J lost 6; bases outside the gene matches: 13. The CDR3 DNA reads TGTGCCAGCAGTTTAGCCCCGTGGGGACAGACGGGCGAGCAGTACTTC. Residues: CASSLAPWGQTGEQYF.

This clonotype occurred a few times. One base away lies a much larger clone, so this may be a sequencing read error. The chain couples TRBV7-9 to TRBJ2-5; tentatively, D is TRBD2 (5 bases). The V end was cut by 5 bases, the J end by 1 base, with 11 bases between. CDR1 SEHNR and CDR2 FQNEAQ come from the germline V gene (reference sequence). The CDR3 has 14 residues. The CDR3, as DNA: TGTGCCAGCAGCATCGGACTGACCCAAGAGACCCAGTACTTC. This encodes CASSIGLTQETQYF.

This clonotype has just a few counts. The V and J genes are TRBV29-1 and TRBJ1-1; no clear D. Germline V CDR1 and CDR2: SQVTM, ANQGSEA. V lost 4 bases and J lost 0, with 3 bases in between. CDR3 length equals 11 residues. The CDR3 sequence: CSVVMNTEAFF. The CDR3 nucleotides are TGCAGCGTTGTAATGAACACTGAAGCTTTCTTT.

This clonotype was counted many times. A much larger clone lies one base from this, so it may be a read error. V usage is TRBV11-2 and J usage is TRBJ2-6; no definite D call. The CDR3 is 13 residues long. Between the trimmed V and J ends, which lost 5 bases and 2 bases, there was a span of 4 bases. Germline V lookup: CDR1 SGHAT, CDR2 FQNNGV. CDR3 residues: CASSPAGANVLTF. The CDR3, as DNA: TGTGCCAGCAGCCCCGCTGGGGCCAACGTCCTGACTTTC.

The CDR3 reads CASSQVPGSREKLFF. As DNA, the CDR3 is TGCGCCAGCAGCCAAGTCCCGGGGAGTAGGGAAAAACTGTTTTTT. The V and J genes are TRBV4-3 and TRBJ1-4; D gene unclear. This CDR3 has 15 residues. Germline V gene lookup returns CDR1 LGHNA and CDR2 YSLEER. Trimming removed 1 base at V and 8 bases at J, with 14 bases between.